The source of this T cell receptor (beta chain) is a study of T cell repertoires in cytomegalovirus infection. Study overall: CMV epitopes in the study were HLA-C-restricted (recently identified) and HLA-B-restricted (well studied). Shared public TCR beta signatures pointed to both CMV infection and a matching HLA type. Study results and limitations: Accumulated public TCR beta family frequency recognized individuals carrying CMV together with the relevant HLA.

The V and J ends lost 5 bases and 2 bases, in that order; junction bases with no gene match: 9. The germline V gene encodes CDR1 SNHLY and CDR2 FYNNEI. The CDR3 is made up of 15 amino acids. Of note for this clonotype: The antigen remains unidentified. This may come from a read error, since a much larger clone is one base off.

Each CDR3 protein gets one entry after TCRdb re-called the reads with MiXCR. The sample has approximately 110,000 distinct CDR3 sequences; 30% to 35% are singletons. The sample in question was CD8+ T cells from cultured PBMCs, obtained from culture after CMV antigen stimulation. The chain uses TRBV2 and TRBJ2-7; the match to TRBD1 covers 7 bases. This TCR came from a human donor in good health (CMV status not recorded). Some clones in this sample may be carry-over from other donors' samples. CDR3 DNA: TGTGCCAGCAGTCCGGACAGGAGGTATCCCTACGAGCAGTACTTC. Protein: CASSPDRRYPYEQYF.